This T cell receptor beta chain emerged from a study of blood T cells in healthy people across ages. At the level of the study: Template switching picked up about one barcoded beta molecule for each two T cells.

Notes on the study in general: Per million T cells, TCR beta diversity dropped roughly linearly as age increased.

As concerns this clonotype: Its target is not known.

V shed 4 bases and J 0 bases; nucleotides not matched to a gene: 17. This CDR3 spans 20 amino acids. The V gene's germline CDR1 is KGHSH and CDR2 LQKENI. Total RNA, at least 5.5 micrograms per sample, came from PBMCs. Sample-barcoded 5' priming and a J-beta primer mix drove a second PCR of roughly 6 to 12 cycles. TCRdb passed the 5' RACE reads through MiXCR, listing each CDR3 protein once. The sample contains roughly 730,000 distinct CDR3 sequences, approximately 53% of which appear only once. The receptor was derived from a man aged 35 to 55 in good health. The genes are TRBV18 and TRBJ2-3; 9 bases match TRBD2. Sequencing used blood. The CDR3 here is CASSLQGAGGLTESTDTQYF. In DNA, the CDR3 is TGTGCCAGCTCACTTCAAGGAGCGGGGGGATTGACGGAGAGCACAGATACGCAGTATTTT.